This entry is about one TCR beta chain. The target of this receptor is not known. A read error may account for a junction end that differs from germline. Participants in the prospective study were enrolled through a virtual design, were aged 18 to 89 years, and lived in some 24 United States geographic areas. In the prospective study, participants were assigned to cohorts based on the clinical history participants reported in a screening survey and a study questionnaire. Recovered participants in ImmuneRACE Cohort 3 were defined as having two consecutive negative NP/OP PCR tests, clearance from a healthcare professional, or resolution of symptoms. In the prospective study, whole blood, serum and a nasopharyngeal or oropharyngeal swab were collected from each participant by mobile phlebotomists. Over a roughly 2-month period, participants in the prospective study had the option of providing additional blood draws and questionnaires. Before DNA extraction, blood samples from the prospective study were shipped at room temperature or frozen.

TCRbeta CDR3 regions were amplified from genomic DNA using the immunoSEQ Assay, a bias-controlled multiplex PCR. The paper's processing steps were these. The number of nucleated cells in each sample was estimated by amplification of reference gene primers within the assay. Sequence reads were collapsed and filtered to measure the absolute abundance of every unique TCRbeta CDR3 rearrangement. Productive Simpson clonality was computed per sample as the square root of Simpson's diversity index over productive rearrangements. TCRdb obtained this table from immuneACCESS and retained in-frame rearrangements with V and J assigned. These tables miss some clones; where compared with another copy, unresolved V genes account for less than half of the shortfall, and the remainder is unexplained. The V and J calls and clone size were taken over from that table, and D and trimming were inferred from the DNA. In all, the sample holds around 150,000 clones, and 80% of those were seen once. Jointly, the top ten make up more than 3% of the sample.

This entry comes from a study of blood T cell repertoires in COVID-19 (dated by TCRdb to 2018 to 2021). Describing the broader study: Samples covering the acute and convalescent phases of COVID-19 were provided by collaborators in the United States, Italy and Spain. The material from the prospective study consisted of cDNA or gDNA derived from T cells, B-cell-depleted T cells, or PBMCs. The dataset comprised deeply sampled blood TCRbeta repertoires from subjects exposed to, actively infected with, or recovered from COVID-19. The repertoires were made available in a free public database intended to serve as a resource for research on the immune response to SARS-CoV-2. Samples were obtained from the ongoing ImmuneRACE study (first 160 participants) and from over a thousand subjects provided by 6 global collaborators. Nearly every sample came with metadata listing a de-identified subject ID, COVID-19 status, age in years and sex. Where available, HLA class I and class II types were taken from metadata supplied by the sample provider and were not determined by assay-based typing. The study at large found these results: How much clinical and demographic metadata was included differed by source and by participant, and the metadata was provided uncurated.

CDR1 and CDR2 are read off the germline V gene (reference sequence) as SEHNR and FQNEAQ. Measured from the cysteine to the phenylalanine, the CDR3 is 12 residues long. Just CDR3 DNA is preserved here, 36 bases in frame from base 1. The rearrangement joined TRBV7-9 to TRBJ1-2; confidence is insufficient to name the D gene. The clonotype originates from a woman in her fifties or sixties who had recovered from COVID-19. Material for sequencing was PBMCs or T cells enriched from blood (not recorded which). The CDR3: CASSSWRNNFYF. The sequenced DNA is TGTGCCAGCAGCTCATGGAGAAATAACTTTTACTTC. Joined to the reference TRBV7-9 and TRBJ1-2 proteins, this CDR3 gives the full variable domain: DTGVSQNPRHKITKRGQNVTFRCDPISEHNRLYWYRQTLGQGPEFLTYFQNEAQLEKSRLLSDRFSAERPKGSFSTLEIQRTEQGDSAMYLCASSSWRNNFYFGSGTRLTVV.